What follows are 5 T cell receptor beta chains derived from one specimen sequenced in a study of shared clonotypes between healthy human individuals. Sequencing used immunoSEQ multiplex PCR; TCRdb keeps in-frame clones, though not all of them. This repertoire shows approximately 2.1 million clones, 90% to 95% found once; its top ten account for 0.39%. The source material was naive CD4+ T cells from PBMCs. Subset in this sample: CD45RA+ positively selected. The source of these receptors is a young man in good health. Some clones in this sample may be carry-over from other donors' samples.

The rearrangement uses TRBV6-6 and TRBJ1-2; possible D gene TRBD1, 6 bases. Germline-derived CDR1 and CDR2 are MNHNY and SVGAGI (reference sequence). The CDR3 contains 15 residues. V lost 8 bases and J lost 3, with 19 bases in between. The CDR3 loop is CASRTSGATDYGYTF. DNA of the CDR3: TGTGCCAGCCGTACCTCGGGGGCGACGGACTATGGCTACACCTTC.

The sample holds a few counts of this clone. Other DNA sequences in the sample encode the same CDR3. The rearrangement links TRBV28 to TRBJ1-1; D not resolved. The V gene's germline CDR1 is MDHEN and CDR2 SYDVKM. The CDR3 spans 11 residues. Trimming took 3 bases from V and 3 from J, leaving 2 bases between them. CDR3 in amino acids: CASSLHTEAFF. CDR3 DNA: TGTGCCAGCAGTTTGCACACTGAAGCTTTCTTT.

V and J are TRBV28 and TRBJ1-4; D is possibly TRBD1 (5 bases). V was pared by 11 bases and J by 8 bases, with 15 bases between. CDR1 and CDR2 (germline): MDHEN, SYDVKM. This CDR3 is 12 amino acids long. CDR3 amino acids: CAGGTRGEKLFF. The CDR3 DNA reads as TGTGCCGGGGGGACCCGGGGCGAAAAACTGTTTTTT.

As for this clone: The sample contains more than one DNA sequence encoding this CDR3. The rearrangement uses TRBV5-1 and TRBJ2-5; 8 bases agree with TRBD1. The CDR3 totals 13 residues. V was clipped by 4 bases and J by 4 bases; unmatched bases: 3. Germline loops: CDR1 SGHRS, CDR2 YFSETQ. The chain's CDR3 is CASSPGQGETQYF. DNA for the CDR3: TGCGCCAGCAGCCCTGGACAGGGAGAGACCCAGTACTTC. Looking up the rest from reference TRBV5-1 and TRBJ2-5 gives the full variable domain: KAGVTQTPRYLIKTRGQQVTLSCSPISGHRSVSWYQQTPGQGLQFLFEYFSETQRNKGNFPGRFSGRQFSNSRSEMNVSTLELGDSALYLCASSPGQGETQYFGPGTRLLVL.

The V call is TRBV7-2, the J call TRBJ1-5; D is unclear. V lost 2 bases, J lost 5 bases, and 10 bases lay in between. In germline, CDR1 is SGHTA, CDR2 FQGNSA. The CDR3 extends over 14 amino acids. CDR3 in DNA: TGTGCCAGCAGCTTAAGGCGACTTGATCAGCCCCAGCATTTT. It is translated as CASSLRRLDQPQHF.